The 25 T cell receptor beta chains reported below all come from one sample, sequenced in a study of blood T cell repertoires in COVID-19. Generated by immunoSEQ multiplex PCR, the TCRdb table keeps only in-frame clones and is missing some. This sample yields approximately 160,000 clones, of which about 82% are seen a single time; 5.5% to 7% belongs to the top ten. Sample: peripheral blood. These receptors all stem from a man aged 50-59 years with active or convalescent COVID-19.

This clone came up once. The chain recombines TRBV7-2 with TRBJ2-3; TRBD2 is a possible D gene (7 bases). Trimming took off 5 bases at V and 6 bases at J, with 27 bases between the two ends. The CDR3 spans 18 residues. Germline V gene data show CDR1 as SGHTA and CDR2 as FQGNSA. The CDR3 DNA reads TGTGCCAGCAGCCCCTCCCGTCCTGGGAGGGGGACGGTGGATACGCAGTATTTT. Its protein product is CASSPSRPGRGTVDTQYF.

The chain links TRBV7-2 to TRBJ1-6, with a possible D match to TRBD1 (5 bases). Trimming shortened V by 6 bases and J by 5 bases, and 20 bases separated the two germline ends. The CDR3 has 17 amino acids. CDR1 and CDR2 (germline): SGHTA, FQGNSA. The CDR3 nucleotides read TGTGCCAGCAGTCCACAATCTTCAGGGTTCAATAATTCACCCCTCCACTTT. Translated: CASSPQSSGFNNSPLHF.

This clone was detected once. This rearrangement joins TRBV24-1 to TRBJ2-3; 10 bases map to TRBD1. V lost 1 base to trimming and J lost 3 bases; unmatched junction nucleotides: 3. The CDR3 is 16 residues long. In germline, CDR1 is KGHDR, CDR2 SFDVKD. In DNA form, the CDR3 reads TGTGCCACCAGTGATTTTCTGGGACAGGGGACAGATACGCAGTATTTT. Residues: CATSDFLGQGTDTQYF.

This chain uses TRBV5-6 with TRBJ1-3; unclear D gene. Trimming took 6 bases from V and 0 from J, leaving 19 bases between them. From germline, CDR1 is SGHDT and CDR2 YYEEEE. The CDR3 has 17 amino acids. For the CDR3, the DNA is TGTGCCAGCACCCGCCTAGCGGCGTCGAACTCTGGAAACACCATATATTTT. Protein: CASTRLAASNSGNTIYF.

This chain links TRBV7-2 with TRBJ1-2, with TRBD1 identical over 9 bases. Losses at the gene ends were 5 bases for V and 3 bases for J; bases not matched to a gene: 7. The germline V gene has CDR1 SGHTA and CDR2 FQGNSA. There are 15 residues in the CDR3. CDR3 amino acids: CASSPGQGADYGYTF. The DNA for the CDR3 is TGTGCCAGCAGCCCGGGACAGGGCGCGGACTATGGCTACACCTTC. The variable domain in full, completed from reference TRBV7-2 and TRBJ1-2, reads GAGVSQSPSNKVTEKGKDVELRCDPISGHTALYWYRQSLGQGLEFLIYFQGNSAPDKSGLPSDRFSAERTGGSVSTLTIQRTQQEDSAVYLCASSPGQGADYGYTFGSGTRLTVV.

CDR3 amino acids: CSASVLAGQETQYF. The CDR3 DNA reads TGCAGTGCTAGTGTACTAGCGGGTCAAGAGACCCAGTACTTC. The chain has TRBV20-1 and TRBJ2-5; 9 nucleotides match TRBD2. V lost 3 bases and J lost 2; bases outside the gene matches: 4. The length of the CDR3 is 14 residues. CDR1 DFQATT and CDR2 SNEGSKA come from the germline V gene (reference sequence).

The chain joins TRBV12-3 or TRBV12-4 to TRBJ1-6; D is unresolved. CDR3 length: 13 amino acids. Between the trimmed V and J ends, which lost 6 bases and 10 bases, there was a span of 13 bases. The DNA of the CDR3 is TGTGCCAGCAGCTTGGGAGGGAGATCACCCCTCCACTTT. This sequence encodes CASSLGGRSPLHF.

This chain uses TRBV3-1 (or the pseudogene TRBV3-2) with TRBJ1-3, with D maybe TRBD1 (5 bases). Trimming pared 1 base from V and 4 bases from J, leaving 17 bases between. CDR1 and CDR2 from the germline V gene are LGHDT and YNNKEL (reference sequence). The CDR3 totals 17 residues. The DNA for the CDR3 is TGTGCCAGCAGCCAAGCCCTTTGGGGGGTTGGAGGAAACACCATATATTTT. This gives the protein CASSQALWGVGGNTIYF.

The chain carries TRBV11-2 and TRBJ2-2; 11 nucleotides align to TRBD2. The CDR3 spans 17 residues. V lost 5 bases and J lost 4; bases outside the gene matches: 9. Germline-derived CDR1 and CDR2 are SGHAT and FQNNGV. Here the CDR3 DNA reads TGTGCCAGCAGCCATTCCATTAGCGGGGGGGGCACCGGGGAGCTGTTTTTT. Its protein is CASSHSISGGGTGELFF.

Only one count was recorded for this clone. The rearrangement uses TRBV3-1 (or the pseudogene TRBV3-2) and TRBJ2-1; possibly TRBD2 for D (6 bases). The CDR3 consists of 14 residues. V was shortened by 0 bases and J by 13 bases, with 16 bases between the two germline ends. Germline V gene lookup returns CDR1 LGHDT and CDR2 YNNKEL (reference sequence). The CDR3 sequence: CASSQDGGAGFQFF. CDR3 DNA: TGTGCCAGCAGCCAAGATGGAGGGGCGGGGTTTCAGTTCTTC.

On this clone: Distinct nucleotide sequences in the sample also encode this CDR3. The chain carries TRBV19 and TRBJ2-1; a possible D gene is TRBD2 (5 bases). Germline values: CDR1 LNHDA, CDR2 SQIVND (reference sequence). Trimming removed 5 bases from V and 0 bases from J, with 8 bases in between. The CDR3 runs to 14 residues. The CDR3 spells CASSSGSSYNEQFF. In DNA, the CDR3 is TGTGCCAGTAGTTCGGGGAGCTCCTACAATGAGCAGTTCTTC. The variable domain in full, completed from reference TRBV19 and TRBJ2-1, reads DGGITQSPKYLFRKEGQNVTLSCEQNLNHDAMYWYRQDPGQGLRLIYYSQIVNDFQKGDIAEGYSVSREKKESFPLTVTSAQKNPTAFYLCASSSGSSYNEQFFGPGTRLTVL.

This rearrangement joins TRBV16 to TRBJ2-1; D not certain. The germline V gene encodes CDR1 KGHSY and CDR2 FQNENV. Trimming left V 0 bases short and J 6 bases short, with 6 bases between. The CDR3 is 13 residues long. CDR3 amino acids: CASSQSEVNEQFF. The CDR3 DNA reads TGTGCCAGCAGCCAATCCGAGGTCAATGAGCAGTTCTTC. The whole variable domain, remainder taken from reference TRBV16 and TRBJ2-1, is GEEVAQTPKHLVRGEGQKAKLYCAPIKGHSYVFWYQQVLKNEFKFLISFQNENVFDETGMPKERFSAKCLPNSPCSLEIQATKLEDSAVYFCASSQSEVNEQFFGPGTRLTVL.

Worth noting for this clone: The same CDR3 also results from other DNA sequences found in this sample. The chain carries TRBV24-1 and TRBJ1-4; 9 bases line up with TRBD1. In germline, CDR1 is KGHDR, CDR2 SFDVKD. The J segment lost 5 bases and the V segment lost 3 bases, leaving 3 bases of the junction unmatched. The CDR3 runs 15 residues. CDR3 DNA sequence: TGTGCCACCAGTGATCCGGGGACAGGGAATGAAAAACTGTTTTTT. Its translation: CATSDPGTGNEKLFF.

This rearrangement joins TRBV24-1 to TRBJ1-2, with 7 bases fitting TRBD1. CDR3 length equals 14 residues. The trim removed 2 bases at V and 4 bases at J, leaving 3 bases unmatched. Germline values: CDR1 KGHDR, CDR2 SFDVKD. CDR3 nucleotide sequence: TGTGCCACCAGTGATTCGACAGGGATCTATGGCTACACCTTC. Its protein product is CATSDSTGIYGYTF.

To note about this clone: Different DNA sequences within this sample yield the same CDR3. This rearrangement joins TRBV7-2 to TRBJ2-5; 8 nucleotides line up with TRBD2. Trimming cost V 1 base and J 5 bases; bases outside gene matches: 6. The CDR3 loop spans 15 amino acids. Germline CDR1 and CDR2: SGHTA and FQGNSA. CDR3 amino acids: CASSLGSGGPETQYF. In DNA, the CDR3 is TGTGCCAGCAGCTTAGGGAGCGGGGGCCCGGAGACCCAGTACTTC.

In regard to this clone: Germline is not matched at one junction end, which may reflect a read error. This sequence joins TRBV10-3 and TRBJ2-1; tentatively, D is TRBD1 (7 bases). The CDR3 covers 15 residues. CDR1 is ENHRY, CDR2 SYGVKD, per germline. The DNA for the CDR3 is TGTGCCATCAGTGTCCGGGGGACAGTCAACAAGGAGCAGTTCTTC. The encoded protein is CAISVRGTVNKEQFF.

The chain recombines TRBV27 with TRBJ1-5; TRBD1 agrees at 8 bases. J was trimmed by 7 bases and V by 6 bases; bases with no gene match: 11. The CDR3 runs to 15 residues. Germline V gives CDR1 MNHEY, CDR2 SMNVEV (reference sequence). CDR3 in amino acids: CASSRETGVNQPQHF. In DNA form, the CDR3 reads TGTGCCAGCAGCCGGGAGACAGGGGTCAACCAGCCCCAGCATTTT.

The chain carries TRBV2 and TRBJ2-1; 7 bases are shared with TRBD2. This CDR3 comprises 14 residues. J was trimmed by 5 bases and V by 9 bases; bases with no gene match: 10. Germline V gene lookup returns CDR1 SNHLY and CDR2 FYNNEI. The CDR3 reads CARGGSGTNNEQFF. CDR3 bases: TGTGCCAGGGGGGGGAGCGGGACCAACAATGAGCAGTTCTTC.

This clone was recorded a few times. The CDR3 region has the DNA TGTGCCTGGAGTGTACCGGGAGGCAACAATGAGCAGTTCTTC. Translation gives CAWSVPGGNNEQFF. J is TRBJ2-1 and V is TRBV30; TRBD2 matches 7 bases. This CDR3 has 14 amino acids. The J segment lost 5 bases and the V segment lost 0 bases, leaving 4 bases of the junction unmatched. Germline CDR1 and CDR2: GTSNPN and SVGIG (reference sequence).

This clone was picked up a small number of times. V gene TRBV19 combines with J gene TRBJ1-4; 7 bases are a match to TRBD1. CDR1 LNHDA and CDR2 SQIVND come from the germline V gene (reference sequence). There are 15 residues in the CDR3. V lost 6 bases, J lost 7 bases, and 11 bases stayed unmatched. CDR3 nucleotide sequence: TGTGCCAGTAGGCTATTGCAGGGGGATCTTGAAAAACTGTTTTTT. Its translation: CASRLLQGDLEKLFF.

This clone was seen a handful of times. This chain joins TRBV25-1 and TRBJ2-7; D perhaps matches TRBD2 (6 bases). Germline V CDR1 and CDR2: MGHDK, SYGVNS. This CDR3 contains 16 residues. Trimming removed 0 bases from V and 3 bases from J, with 15 bases in between. The CDR3 sequence: CASSEYGGGQIYEQYF. As DNA, the CDR3 is TGTGCCAGCAGTGAATATGGGGGAGGCCAGATCTACGAGCAGTACTTC.

This sequence joins TRBV4-1 and TRBJ2-7; 7 nucleotides agree with TRBD1. This CDR3 is 14 amino acids long. Germline lookup yields CDR1 MGHRA and CDR2 YSYEKL. The junction had 5 bases not matched to a gene; V was cut back by 4 bases and J by 2 bases. The DNA for the CDR3 is TGCGCCAGCAGCCCCCCGGGACAGCCCTACGAGCAGTACTTC. Translated: CASSPPGQPYEQYF.

The rearrangement links TRBV10-2 to TRBJ1-6; 7 bases agree with TRBD1. Looked up from germline, CDR1 is WSHSY and CDR2 is SAAADI. V trimming: 6 bases; J trimming: 9 bases; junction bases outside the gene matches: 11. The CDR3 totals 15 residues. In DNA, the CDR3 is TGCGCCAGCAGCCCAGTACAGGGGCTCGGTTCACCCCTCCACTTT. Protein product: CASSPVQGLGSPLHF.

This clone was picked up one time. The V call is TRBV19, the J call TRBJ2-7; 7 bases are a match to TRBD1. The CDR3 extends over 14 amino acids. V shed 3 bases, J shed 2 bases, and the junction held 4 bases outside the gene matches. From germline, CDR1 is LNHDA and CDR2 SQIVND (reference sequence). The CDR3 DNA sequence: TGTGCCAGTAGTATCAACACAGGGGCCTACGAGCAGTACTTC. Translating gives CASSINTGAYEQYF.

This chain uses TRBV7-2 with TRBJ1-2; a possible D gene is TRBD1 (5 bases). The ends were cut back, 4 bases at V and 2 bases at J, with 11 bases in the middle. CDR1 SGHTA and CDR2 FQGNSA come from the germline V gene. The CDR3 has 14 amino acids. CDR3 region: CASSWKGVNYGYTF. The CDR3 bases are TGTGCCAGCAGCTGGAAAGGGGTAAACTATGGCTACACCTTC.